The source of this TCR beta chain is a study of OX40 agonist ivuxolimab in advanced cancers. The V gene's germline CDR1 is MNHEY and CDR2 SMNVEV (reference sequence). The CDR3 spans 14 residues. Trimming stripped 6 bases from V and 4 bases from J, with 14 bases between. Assay: immunoSEQ multiplex PCR; the TCRdb copy retains only in-frame clones and omits some. Here the sample spans just over 40,000 clones, 87% being singletons. V usage is TRBV27 and J usage is TRBJ2-3, with D tentatively TRBD1 (5 bases). Sequenced material: CD4+ or CD8+ T cells sorted from blood, taken in a trial of the OX40 agonist ivuxolimab. This TCR came from an adult with an advanced solid tumor such as melanoma, head and neck, liver or kidney cancer. CDR3 loop: CASSLGPPPDTQYF. The CDR3 DNA follows: TGTGCCAGCAGCCTGGGGCCTCCACCAGATACGCAGTATTTT.